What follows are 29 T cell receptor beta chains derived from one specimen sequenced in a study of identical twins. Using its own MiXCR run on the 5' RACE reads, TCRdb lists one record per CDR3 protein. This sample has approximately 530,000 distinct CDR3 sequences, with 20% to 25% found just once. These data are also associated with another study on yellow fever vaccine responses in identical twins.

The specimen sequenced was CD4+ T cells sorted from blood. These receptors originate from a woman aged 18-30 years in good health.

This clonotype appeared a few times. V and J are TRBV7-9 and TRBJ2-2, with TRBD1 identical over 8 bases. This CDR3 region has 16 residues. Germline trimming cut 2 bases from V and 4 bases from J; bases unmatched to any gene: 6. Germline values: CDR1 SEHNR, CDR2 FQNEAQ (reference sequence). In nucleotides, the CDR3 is TGTGCCAGCAGCTTACTGACAGGGGCGGCCACCGGGGAGCTGTTTTTT. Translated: CASSLLTGAATGELFF.

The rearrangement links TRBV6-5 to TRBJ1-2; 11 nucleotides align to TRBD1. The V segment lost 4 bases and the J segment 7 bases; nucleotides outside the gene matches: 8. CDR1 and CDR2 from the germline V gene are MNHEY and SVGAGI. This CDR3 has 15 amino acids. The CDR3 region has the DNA TGTGCCAGCAGTTCGCTTGGCGGACAGGGGGCTGGCTACACCTTC. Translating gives CASSSLGGQGAGYTF.

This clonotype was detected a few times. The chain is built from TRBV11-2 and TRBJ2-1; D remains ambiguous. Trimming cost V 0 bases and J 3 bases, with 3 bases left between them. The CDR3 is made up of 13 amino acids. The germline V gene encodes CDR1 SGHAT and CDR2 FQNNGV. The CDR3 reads CASSLENYNEQFF. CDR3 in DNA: TGTGCCAGCAGCTTAGAGAACTACAATGAGCAGTTCTTC. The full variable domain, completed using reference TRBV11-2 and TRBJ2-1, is EAGVAQSPRYKIIEKRQSVAFWCNPISGHATLYWYQQILGQGPKLLIQFQNNGVVDDSQLPKDRFSAERLKGVDSTLKIQPAKLEDSAVYLCASSLENYNEQFFGPGTRLTVL.

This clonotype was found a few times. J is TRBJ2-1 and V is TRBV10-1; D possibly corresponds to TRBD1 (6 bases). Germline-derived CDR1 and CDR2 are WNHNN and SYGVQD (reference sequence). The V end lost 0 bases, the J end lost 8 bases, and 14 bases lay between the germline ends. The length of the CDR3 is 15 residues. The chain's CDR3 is CASSESNTGYDEQFF. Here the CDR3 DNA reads TGCGCCAGCAGTGAGTCAAATACAGGGTATGATGAGCAGTTCTTC.

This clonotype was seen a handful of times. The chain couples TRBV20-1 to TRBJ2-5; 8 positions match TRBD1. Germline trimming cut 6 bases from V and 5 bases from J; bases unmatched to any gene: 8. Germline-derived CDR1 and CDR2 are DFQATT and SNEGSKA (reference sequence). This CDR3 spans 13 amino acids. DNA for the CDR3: TGCAGTGCGAACAGGGGGAGTAAGGAGACCCAGTACTTC. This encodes CSANRGSKETQYF.

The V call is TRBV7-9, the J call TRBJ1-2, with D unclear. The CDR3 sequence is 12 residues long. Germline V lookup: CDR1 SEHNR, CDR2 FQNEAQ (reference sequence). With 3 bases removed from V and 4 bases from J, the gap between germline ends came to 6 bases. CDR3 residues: CASSFGPYGYTF. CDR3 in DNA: TGTGCCAGCAGCTTCGGTCCCTATGGCTACACCTTC.

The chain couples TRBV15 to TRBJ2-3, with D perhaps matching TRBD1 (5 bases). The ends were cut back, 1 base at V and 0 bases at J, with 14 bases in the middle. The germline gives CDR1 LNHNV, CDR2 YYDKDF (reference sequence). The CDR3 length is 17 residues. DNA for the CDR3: TGTGCCACCAGCAGAGCAGGGATGCTACTTAGCACAGATACGCAGTATTTT. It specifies CATSRAGMLLSTDTQYF.

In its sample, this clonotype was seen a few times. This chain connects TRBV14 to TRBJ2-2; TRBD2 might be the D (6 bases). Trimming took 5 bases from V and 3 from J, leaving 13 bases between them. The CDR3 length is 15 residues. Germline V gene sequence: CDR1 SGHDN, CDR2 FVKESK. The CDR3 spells CASSAGGLHTGELFF. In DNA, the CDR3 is TGTGCCAGCAGCGCCGGAGGGTTGCACACCGGGGAGCTGTTTTTT.

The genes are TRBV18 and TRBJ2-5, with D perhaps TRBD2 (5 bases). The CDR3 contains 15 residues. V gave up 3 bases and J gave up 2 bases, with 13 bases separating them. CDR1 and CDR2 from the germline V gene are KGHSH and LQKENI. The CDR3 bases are TGTGCCAGCTCACCCACGGGAAGCGGTCAAGAGACCCAGTACTTC. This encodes CASSPTGSGQETQYF.

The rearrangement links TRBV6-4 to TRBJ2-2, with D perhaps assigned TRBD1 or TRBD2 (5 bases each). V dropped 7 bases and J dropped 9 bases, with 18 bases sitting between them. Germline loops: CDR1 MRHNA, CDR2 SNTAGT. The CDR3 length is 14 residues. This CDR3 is CASMTRDPLRELFF. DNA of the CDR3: TGTGCCAGCATGACCCGGGACCCCCTCAGGGAGCTGTTTTTT.

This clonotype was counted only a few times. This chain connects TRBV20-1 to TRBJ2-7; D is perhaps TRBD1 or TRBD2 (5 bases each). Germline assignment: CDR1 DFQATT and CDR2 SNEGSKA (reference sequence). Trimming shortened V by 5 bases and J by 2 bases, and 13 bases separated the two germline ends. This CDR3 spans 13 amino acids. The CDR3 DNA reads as TGCAGTGCTGGGGGTATCACCGCCTACGAGCAGTACTTC. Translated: CSAGGITAYEQYF.

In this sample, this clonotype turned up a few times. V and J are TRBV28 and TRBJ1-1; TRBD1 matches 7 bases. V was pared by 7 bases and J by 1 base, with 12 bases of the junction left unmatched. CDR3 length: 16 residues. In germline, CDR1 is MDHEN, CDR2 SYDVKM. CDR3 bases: TGTGCCAGCACTATCGGGACAGCCATCGGGAACACTGAAGCTTTCTTT. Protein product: CASTIGTAIGNTEAFF.

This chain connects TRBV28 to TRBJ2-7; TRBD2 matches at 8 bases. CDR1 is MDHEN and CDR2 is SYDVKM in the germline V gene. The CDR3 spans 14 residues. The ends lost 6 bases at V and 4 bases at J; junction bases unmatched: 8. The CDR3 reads CASREERERYEQYF. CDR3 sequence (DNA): TGTGCCAGCAGGGAAGAGCGGGAGAGGTACGAGCAGTACTTC.

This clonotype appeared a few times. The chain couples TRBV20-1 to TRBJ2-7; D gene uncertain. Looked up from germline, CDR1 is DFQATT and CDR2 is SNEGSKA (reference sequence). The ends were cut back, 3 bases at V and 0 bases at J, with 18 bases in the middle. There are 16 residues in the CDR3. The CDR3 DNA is TGCAGTGCTAGGTCTCCTTTGGCACGGAGCTCCTACGAGCAGTACTTC. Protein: CSARSPLARSSYEQYF.

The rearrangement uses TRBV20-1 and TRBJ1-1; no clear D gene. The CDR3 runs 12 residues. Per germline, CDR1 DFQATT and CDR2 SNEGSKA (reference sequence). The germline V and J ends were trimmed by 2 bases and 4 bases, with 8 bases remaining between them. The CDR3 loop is CSARHETTEAFF. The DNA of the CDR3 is TGCAGTGCTAGACACGAGACCACTGAAGCTTTCTTT.

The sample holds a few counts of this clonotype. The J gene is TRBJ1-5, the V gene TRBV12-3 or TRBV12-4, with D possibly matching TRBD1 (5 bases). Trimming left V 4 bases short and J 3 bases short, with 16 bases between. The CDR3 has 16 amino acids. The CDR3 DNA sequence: TGTGCCAGCAGTTCGGCTCTCGGGGGTTTCAATCAGCCCCAGCATTTT. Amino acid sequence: CASSSALGGFNQPQHF.

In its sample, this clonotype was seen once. Here the CDR3 DNA reads TGTGCCAGCAGCCAGATGCTAGCGGGGGGCCAAGAGACCCAGTACTTC. It specifies CASSQMLAGGQETQYF. The chain combines TRBV28 with TRBJ2-5; TRBD2 matches 11 bases. The CDR3 contains 16 residues. CDR1 and CDR2 (germline): MDHEN, SYDVKM. Losses at the gene ends were 6 bases for V and 1 base for J; bases not matched to a gene: 7.

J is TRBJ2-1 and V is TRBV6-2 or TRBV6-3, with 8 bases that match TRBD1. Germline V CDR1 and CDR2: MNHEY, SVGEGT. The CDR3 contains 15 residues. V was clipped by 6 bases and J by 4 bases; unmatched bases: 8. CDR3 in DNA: TGTGCCAGCAGCAAGGACAGGGCAGGGTACAATGAGCAGTTCTTC. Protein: CASSKDRAGYNEQFF.

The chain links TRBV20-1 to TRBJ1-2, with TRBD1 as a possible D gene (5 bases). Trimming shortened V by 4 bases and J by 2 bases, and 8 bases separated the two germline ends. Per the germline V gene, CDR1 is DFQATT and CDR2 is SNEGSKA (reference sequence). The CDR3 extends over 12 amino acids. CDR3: CSATGTNYGYTF. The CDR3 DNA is TGCAGTGCTACCGGGACCAACTATGGCTACACCTTC.

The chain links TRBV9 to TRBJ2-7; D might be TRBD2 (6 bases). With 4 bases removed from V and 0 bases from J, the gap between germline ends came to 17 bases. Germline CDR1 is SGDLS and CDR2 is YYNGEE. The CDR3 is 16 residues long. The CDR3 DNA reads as TGTGCCAGCAGCCCTAGAGGGGTAGCGGCCTCCTACGAGCAGTACTTC. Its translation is CASSPRGVAASYEQYF.

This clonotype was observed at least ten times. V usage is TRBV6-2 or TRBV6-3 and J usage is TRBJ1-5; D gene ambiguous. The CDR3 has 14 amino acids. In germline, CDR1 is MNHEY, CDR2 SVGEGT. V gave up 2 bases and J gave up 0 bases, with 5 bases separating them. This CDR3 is CASSYRDSNQPQHF. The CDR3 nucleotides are TGTGCCAGCAGTTACCGGGATAGCAATCAGCCCCAGCATTTT.

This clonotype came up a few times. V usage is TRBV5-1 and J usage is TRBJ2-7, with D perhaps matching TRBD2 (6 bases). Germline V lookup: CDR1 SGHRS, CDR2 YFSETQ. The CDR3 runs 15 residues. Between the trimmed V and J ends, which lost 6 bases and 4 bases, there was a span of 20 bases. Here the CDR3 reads CASKISEGGSYEQYF. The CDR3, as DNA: TGCGCCAGCAAGATCTCCGAGGGAGGTTCTTACGAGCAGTACTTC.

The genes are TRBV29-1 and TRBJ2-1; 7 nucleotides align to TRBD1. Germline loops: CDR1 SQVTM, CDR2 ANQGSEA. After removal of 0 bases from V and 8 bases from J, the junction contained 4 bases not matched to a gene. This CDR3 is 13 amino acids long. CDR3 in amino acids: CSVEDLQGDEQFF. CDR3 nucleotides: TGCAGCGTTGAAGATCTTCAGGGGGATGAGCAGTTCTTC.

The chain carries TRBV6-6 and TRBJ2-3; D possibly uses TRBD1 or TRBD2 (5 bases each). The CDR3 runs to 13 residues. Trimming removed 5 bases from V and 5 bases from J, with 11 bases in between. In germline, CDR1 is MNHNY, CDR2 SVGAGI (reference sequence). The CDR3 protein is CASSAQRGDTQYF. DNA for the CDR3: TGTGCCAGCAGTGCACAGAGGGGAGATACGCAGTATTTT.

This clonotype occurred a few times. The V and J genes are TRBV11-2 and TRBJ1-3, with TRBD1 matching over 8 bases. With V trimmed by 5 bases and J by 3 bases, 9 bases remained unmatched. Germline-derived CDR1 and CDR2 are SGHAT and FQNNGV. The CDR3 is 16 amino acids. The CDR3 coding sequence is TGTGCCAGCAGCCCCCCAGGGGGCTCACTTGGAAACACCATATATTTT. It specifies CASSPPGGSLGNTIYF.

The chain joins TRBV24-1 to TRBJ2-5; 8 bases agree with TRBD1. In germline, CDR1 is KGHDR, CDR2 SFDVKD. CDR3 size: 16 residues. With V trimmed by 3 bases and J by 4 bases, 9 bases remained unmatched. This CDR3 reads CATSDASGGAGETQYF. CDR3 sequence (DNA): TGTGCCACCAGTGATGCCTCAGGGGGCGCGGGAGAGACCCAGTACTTC.

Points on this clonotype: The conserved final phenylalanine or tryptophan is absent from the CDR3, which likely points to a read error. In DNA form, the CDR3 reads TGTGCCAGCAGCCCACTAGCGGGGTACAATGAGCAGTTCTCC. This gives the protein CASSPLAGYNEQFS. The rearrangement uses TRBV7-9 and TRBJ2-1; TRBD2 agrees at 10 bases. Germline values: CDR1 SEHNR, CDR2 FQNEAQ (reference sequence). V dropped 5 bases and J dropped 4; count of bases not matched to a gene: 2. This CDR3 spans 14 amino acids.

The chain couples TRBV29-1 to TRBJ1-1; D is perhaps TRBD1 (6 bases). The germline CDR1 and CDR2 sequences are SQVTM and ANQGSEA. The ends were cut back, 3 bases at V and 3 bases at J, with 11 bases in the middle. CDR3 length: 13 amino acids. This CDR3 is CSVDVPGDTEAFF. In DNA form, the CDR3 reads TGCAGCGTTGATGTGCCAGGGGACACTGAAGCTTTCTTT.

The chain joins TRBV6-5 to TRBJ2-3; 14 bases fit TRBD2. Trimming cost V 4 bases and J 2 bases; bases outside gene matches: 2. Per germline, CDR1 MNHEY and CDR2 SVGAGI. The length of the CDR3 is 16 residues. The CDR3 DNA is TGTGCCAGCAGTTGGGGACTAGCGGGGGTCACAGATACGCAGTATTTT. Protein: CASSWGLAGVTDTQYF.